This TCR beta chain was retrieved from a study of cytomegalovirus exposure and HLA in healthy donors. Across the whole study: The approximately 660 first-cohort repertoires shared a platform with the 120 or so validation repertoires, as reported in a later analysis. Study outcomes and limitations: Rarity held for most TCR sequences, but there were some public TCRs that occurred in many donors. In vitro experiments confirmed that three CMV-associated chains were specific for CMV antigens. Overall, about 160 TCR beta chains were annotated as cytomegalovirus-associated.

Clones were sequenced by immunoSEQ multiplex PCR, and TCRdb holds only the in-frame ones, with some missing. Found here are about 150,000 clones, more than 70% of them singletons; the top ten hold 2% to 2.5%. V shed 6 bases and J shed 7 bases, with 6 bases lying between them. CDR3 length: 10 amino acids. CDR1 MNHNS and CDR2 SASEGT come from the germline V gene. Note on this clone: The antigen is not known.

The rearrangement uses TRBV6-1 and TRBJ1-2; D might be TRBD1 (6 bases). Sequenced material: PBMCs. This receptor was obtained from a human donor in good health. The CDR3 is CASRGAGYTF. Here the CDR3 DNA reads TGTGCCAGCAGGGGGGCTGGCTACACCTTC.